Below are 24 T cell receptor beta chains sequenced from a single sample in a study of Graves' ophthalmopathy and Graves' hyperthyroidism (dated by TCRdb to the late 2010s). The reads were generated on an Illumina HiSeq 2000. For repertoire sequencing, the TCR beta CDR3 regions were amplified from RNA transcripts. A first-round RT-PCR used HTBI primers with the Qiagen OneStep RT-PCR kit, followed by a second-round multiplex PCR, size selection and purification. TCRdb handled the public reads itself, with Q25 trimming in fastp and clone calling in MiXCR, and kept productive beta chains. Duplicate CDR3 protein sequences are folded into a single record with the most common DNA and genes. Recorded for this sample are hundreds of thousands of distinct CDR3 sequences; approximately 40% of them occurred a single time. Approximately 46% of the sample belongs to the ten largest clones. What was sequenced was peripheral blood. Receptors originate from an adult man with Graves' ophthalmopathy.

The chain recombines TRBV2 with TRBJ1-1, with TRBD1 as a possible D gene (5 bases). CDR3 size: 10 residues. Trimming shortened V by 8 bases and J by 8 bases, and 9 bases separated the two germline ends. Germline assignment: CDR1 SNHLY and CDR2 FYNNEI. This CDR3 is CASGGGEAFF. The CDR3 DNA is TGTGCCAGCGGGGGAGGAGAAGCTTTCTTT. Full variable domain (missing parts from reference TRBV2 and TRBJ1-1): EPEVTQTPSHQVTQMGQEVILRCVPISNHLYFYWYRQILGQKVEFLVSFYNNEISEKSEIFDDQFSVERPDGSNFTLKIRSTKLEDSAMYFCASGGGEAFFGQGTRLTVV.

The J gene is TRBJ1-6, the V gene TRBV25-1; 10 positions match TRBD1. Losses at the gene ends were 6 bases for V and 8 bases for J; bases not matched to a gene: 7. CDR1 is MGHDK, CDR2 SYGVNS, per germline. The CDR3 runs 15 residues. CDR3 loop: CASSRTGGLDSPLHF. CDR3 nucleotide sequence: TGTGCCAGCAGCCGGACAGGGGGTCTGGATTCACCCCTCCACTTT.

This clonotype was recorded only once. The chain employs TRBV7-9 and TRBJ2-7; 7 nucleotides agree with TRBD2. This CDR3 is built from 16 residues. CDR1 and CDR2 from the germline V gene are SEHNR and FQNEAQ (reference sequence). V was pared by 5 bases and J by 0 bases, with 10 bases of the junction left unmatched. In nucleotides, the CDR3 is TGTGCCAGCAGCCAGGTGCTAGCGGATAGCTCCTACGAGCAGTACTTC. This encodes CASSQVLADSSYEQYF.

V and J are TRBV11-2 and TRBJ2-7; 8 nucleotides line up with TRBD2. Trimming removed 2 bases from V and 3 bases from J; junction bases left unmatched: 6. Germline CDR1 reads SGHAT; CDR2 reads FQNNGV. There are 15 residues in the CDR3. CDR3 nucleotide sequence: TGTGCCAGCAGCTTAAAATTAGCGGGGCTCTACGAGCAGTACTTC. Amino acids: CASSLKLAGLYEQYF.

In DNA form, the CDR3 reads TGTGCCAGCAGCCTCACAGGGAAGGAGCCCCAGCATTTT. As protein: CASSLTGKEPQHF. The chain combines TRBV5-6 with TRBJ1-5; a weak D match, TRBD1 (6 bases). V gave up 4 bases and J gave up 8 bases, with 13 bases separating them. CDR1 SGHDT and CDR2 YYEEEE come from the germline V gene. The CDR3 runs 13 residues.

This clonotype turned up a few times. V gene TRBV20-1 combines with J gene TRBJ2-5; D might be TRBD1 (5 bases). The CDR3 sequence is 14 residues long. The germline CDR1 and CDR2 sequences are DFQATT and SNEGSKA (reference sequence). The V gene lost 0 bases and the J gene lost 5 bases, with 13 bases spanning the gap. The CDR3 spells CSARDYSGRETQYF. The CDR3 coding sequence is TGCAGTGCTAGAGATTACTCAGGGCGGGAGACCCAGTACTTC.

The chain is built from TRBV29-1 and TRBJ1-1; 8 positions agree with TRBD1. This CDR3 spans 11 amino acids. Germline assignment: CDR1 SQVTM and CDR2 ANQGSEA. Germline trimming cut 8 bases from V and 11 bases from J; bases unmatched to any gene: 10. In DNA form, the CDR3 reads TGCAGCTTGGGGCAGGGGGCCGGGGCTTTCTTT. Its protein product is CSLGQGAGAFF.

This clonotype was found a few times. The rearrangement uses TRBV19 and TRBJ1-5; D may be TRBD1 (5 bases). The CDR3 is 15 amino acids. The V end lost 6 bases, the J end lost 1 base, and 13 bases lay between the germline ends. Germline V gene sequence: CDR1 LNHDA, CDR2 SQIVND (reference sequence). CDR3 sequence: CASRTRGASNQPQHF. In DNA form, the CDR3 reads TGTGCCAGTAGGACAAGGGGTGCAAGCAATCAGCCCCAGCATTTT.

On this clonotype: At one of its ends the junction is not consistent with the germline gene, which may arise from a read error. The J gene is TRBJ2-5, the V gene TRBV20-1; D not certain. Germline CDR1 reads DFQATT; CDR2 reads SNEGSKA (reference sequence). The CDR3 has 12 residues. CDR3 DNA sequence: TGCAGTGCTAGAGTTGGTAGCCGGCCCCAGCACTTC. Translation: CSARVGSRPQHF.

The rearrangement joins TRBV7-9 to TRBJ2-7; 8 nucleotides line up with TRBD2. Trimming took 3 bases from V and 2 from J; bases not matched to a gene: 6. Germline CDR1 is SEHNR and CDR2 is FQNEAQ (reference sequence). The CDR3 extends over 15 amino acids. CDR3 nucleotides: TGTGCCAGCAGCTTCGGCGGGGGGCCGGCCTACGAGCAGTACTTC. Translation gives CASSFGGGPAYEQYF.

This chain connects TRBV12-3 or TRBV12-4 to TRBJ2-5; 9 nucleotides agree with TRBD1. V was pared by 5 bases and J by 4 bases, with 14 bases of the junction left unmatched. The CDR3 consists of 17 residues. The CDR3 region has the DNA TGTGCCAGCAGTCCCCGGACAGGGGACGTCAGAGGAGAGACCCAGTACTTC. As protein: CASSPRTGDVRGETQYF.

This clonotype occurred many times. The CDR3, as DNA: TGCGCCAGCAGTGAGGGGAGAAACACTGAAGCTTTCTTT. It is translated as CASSEGRNTEAFF. The V and J genes are TRBV10-2 and TRBJ1-1; D ambiguous. V was cut by 2 bases and J by 2 bases, with 6 bases left in between. Germline V lookup: CDR1 WSHSY, CDR2 SAAADI. The CDR3 is made up of 13 amino acids.

CDR3: CASSVREGLPDEGYTF. For the CDR3, the DNA is TGCGCCAGCAGCGTCCGAGAGGGCCTACCAGATGAAGGCTACACCTTC. The chain employs TRBV4-1 and TRBJ1-2; D gene ambiguous. The CDR3 covers 16 residues. Germline-derived CDR1 and CDR2 are MGHRA and YSYEKL. V was pared by 5 bases and J by 8 bases, with 24 bases between.

This chain joins TRBV12-3 or TRBV12-4 and TRBJ1-1; D gene unclear. This CDR3 has 15 residues. V lost 5 bases and J 1 base, leaving 14 bases between the germline ends. The CDR3 protein is CASSPYLTKNTEAFF. The CDR3 DNA sequence: TGTGCCAGCAGTCCCTACCTCACAAAGAACACTGAAGCTTTCTTT.

V is TRBV4-1 and J is TRBJ1-2; maybe TRBD1 (5 bases). The CDR3 has 15 amino acids. V was pared by 1 base and J by 4 bases, with 13 bases between. CDR1 is MGHRA, CDR2 YSYEKL, per germline. CDR3 in DNA: TGCGCCAGCAGCCAAGTTCTTGGGACGGTCTATGGCTACACCTTC. As protein: CASSQVLGTVYGYTF.

This clonotype was detected only a few times. Just one base apart from a much larger clone, this may be a read error. V usage is TRBV25-1 and J usage is TRBJ2-5; a weak D match, TRBD2 (6 bases). Trimming cost V 4 bases and J 5 bases, with 14 bases left between them. Germline loops: CDR1 MGHDK, CDR2 SYGVNS. CDR3 size: 14 residues. The CDR3 bases are TGTGCCAGCAGTGCAGCCTCCCGGGGGGAGACCCAGTACTTC. Its translation is CASSAASRGETQYF.

This clonotype was detected a few times. One end of the junction varies from germline; a read error may be responsible. This sequence joins TRBV11-2 and TRBJ2-7, with D uncertain. The CDR3 spans 12 residues. The germline V gene encodes CDR1 SGHAT and CDR2 FQNNGV. CDR3 sequence reads: CTSSLGGYEQYF. The CDR3 nucleotides are TGTACCAGCAGCTTAGGCGGATACGAGCAGTACTTC. The variable domain in full, completed from reference TRBV11-2 and TRBJ2-7, reads EAGVAQSPRYKIIEKRQSVAFWCNPISGHATLYWYQQILGQGPKLLIQFQNNGVVDDSQLPKDRFSAERLKGVDSTLKIQPAKLEDSAVYLCTSSLGGYEQYFGPGTRLTVT.

The rearrangement uses TRBV19 and TRBJ1-2, with D perhaps matching TRBD1 (5 bases). In germline, CDR1 is LNHDA, CDR2 SQIVND (reference sequence). With 3 bases removed from V and 2 bases from J, the gap between germline ends came to 16 bases. The CDR3 has 16 residues. CDR3 sequence (DNA): TGTGCCAGTAGTATCTCGCCGGGACTCCAGAACTATGGCTACACCTTC. Its protein product is CASSISPGLQNYGYTF.

The chain recombines TRBV29-1 with TRBJ2-7; 9 bases agree with TRBD1. The trim removed 6 bases at V and 5 bases at J, leaving 8 bases unmatched. This CDR3 contains 13 residues. Per germline, CDR1 SQVTM and CDR2 ANQGSEA. For the CDR3, the DNA is TGCAGCGTAGGGGGGACAGGGTCAGACGAGCAGTACTTC. This translates into CSVGGTGSDEQYF.

This clonotype was counted only a few times. J is TRBJ2-2 and V is TRBV10-3; 7 bases line up with TRBD1. This CDR3 is built from 17 residues. J was trimmed by 2 bases and V by 3 bases; bases with no gene match: 9. Germline assignment: CDR1 ENHRY and CDR2 SYGVKD. This CDR3 reads CAISDRRGQINTGELFF. The DNA for the CDR3 is TGTGCCATCAGTGATCGAAGGGGACAGATAAACACCGGGGAGCTGTTTTTT.

This chain joins TRBV11-2 and TRBJ1-5, with D tentatively TRBD1 (5 bases). Germline V lookup: CDR1 SGHAT, CDR2 FQNNGV. The CDR3 length is 15 residues. Trimming removed 6 bases at V and 0 bases at J, with 12 bases between. CDR3 sequence reads: CASRSGACSNQPQHF. The CDR3 DNA sequence: TGTGCCAGCAGGAGCGGGGCCTGTAGCAATCAGCCCCAGCATTTT.

This clonotype was observed a handful of times. The V gene is TRBV7-2, the J gene TRBJ2-5; no clear D gene. The V gene's germline CDR1 is SGHTA and CDR2 FQGNSA. Trimming removed 5 bases at V and 5 bases at J, with 18 bases between. This CDR3 is 15 amino acids long. In DNA, the CDR3 is TGTGCCAGCAGCCTCTACAGTGGGGTTCTGGAGACCCAGTACTTC. It translates to CASSLYSGVLETQYF.

This clonotype showed up just a few times. The chain carries TRBV25-1 and TRBJ2-7, with 11 bases that match TRBD2. Germline loops: CDR1 MGHDK, CDR2 SYGVNS. The CDR3 is made up of 14 amino acids. J was trimmed by 2 bases and V by 5 bases; bases with no gene match: 2. As DNA, the CDR3 is TGTGCCAGCAGTACTAGCGGGAGTCCCTACGAGCAGTACTTC. It translates to CASSTSGSPYEQYF.

The chain carries TRBV19 and TRBJ1-1; 8 nucleotides agree with TRBD1. With V trimmed by 1 base and J by 7 bases, 8 bases remained unmatched. Germline loops: CDR1 LNHDA, CDR2 SQIVND (reference sequence). The CDR3 consists of 15 residues. In nucleotides, the CDR3 is TGTGCCAGTAGTATAGCGGCAGGGGGCCCTCATGAAGCTTTCTTT. As protein: CASSIAAGGPHEAFF.